A selection of T cell receptor beta chains follows, all from one sample in a study of blood T cell repertoires in COVID-19. Some clones are missing from TCRdb's copy, which holds only in-frame ones; the method was immunoSEQ multiplex PCR. The table shows 70,000 or so clones, with about 87% occurring only once. Sequencing used peripheral blood. The receptors originated from a man in his forties or fifties with active COVID-19. Both conserved end residues are part of each CDR3. Fields, in order: V gene, J gene, clone size, CDR3 length, D gene, CDR3 protein, CDR3 DNA. A D gene is named only where the DNA matches it firmly. A row's size may be missing; if present it is once, few, many or a size class.

TRBV28	TRBJ1-1	NA	12	NA	CASRMGRTEAFF	TGTGCCAGCAGGATGGGGAGGACTGAAGCTTTCTTT
TRBV7-2	TRBJ2-3	NA	16	NA	CASSLGGPGVTDTQYF	TGTGCCAGCAGCTTGGGGGGACCGGGCGTTACAGATACGCAGTATTTT
TRBV5-1	TRBJ1-6	few	16	NA	CASSLAPQEGGSPLHF	TGCGCCAGCAGCTTGGCCCCTCAGGAGGGTGGGTCACCCCTCCACTTT
TRBV6-6	TRBJ1-1	NA	15	NA	CASSKPGGGKSEAFF	TGTGCCAGCAGTAAACCGGGGGGGGGAAAATCTGAAGCTTTCTTT
TRBV6-5	TRBJ2-1	NA	16	TRBD2	CASSYSASGLGNEQFF	TGTGCCAGCAGTTACTCGGCTAGCGGCCTCGGAAATGAGCAGTTCTTC
TRBV3-1/TRBV3-2	TRBJ2-1	NA	15	NA	CASSQWEGANNEQFF	TGTGCCAGCAGCCAATGGGAAGGGGCCAACAATGAGCAGTTCTTC
TRBV6-5	TRBJ1-4	NA	15	TRBD1	CASSRDRALNEKLFF	TGTGCCAGCAGCCGCGACAGGGCCCTTAATGAAAAACTGTTTTTT
TRBV27	TRBJ1-1	NA	15	NA	CASSLLYGGGTEAFF	TGTGCCAGCAGTTTACTTTATGGGGGGGGGACTGAAGCTTTCTTT
TRBV7-2	TRBJ2-1	NA	12	NA	CASSLERGKQFF	TGTGCCAGCAGCTTAGAACGGGGGAAGCAGTTCTTC
TRBV12-3/TRBV12-4	TRBJ2-7	NA	13	TRBD1	CASSRQGGYEQYF	TGTGCCAGCAGTCGACAGGGGGGCTACGAGCAGTACTTC
TRBV7-9	TRBJ1-1	NA	15	TRBD1	CASSLVGQMNTEAFF	TGTGCCAGCAGCTTAGTGGGACAGATGAACACTGAAGCTTTCTTT
TRBV21-1	TRBJ1-2	NA	18	NA	CASSKLPPGRGLNYGYTF	TGTGCCAGCAGCAAGCTCCCCCCCGGGAGGGGGCTGAACTATGGCTACACCTTC
TRBV7-7	TRBJ2-3	NA	14	NA	CASSLGGNTDTQYF	TGTGCTAGCAGCTTAGGCGGGAACACAGATACGCAGTATTTT
TRBV5-1	TRBJ2-2	NA	15	NA	CASSSDTTNTGELFF	TGCGCCAGCAGTTCAGATACTACGAACACCGGGGAGCTGTTTTTT
TRBV6-6	TRBJ2-5	NA	15	TRBD1	CASSRGQGGDETQYF	TGTGCCAGCAGTCGGGGACAGGGAGGTGACGAGACCCAGTACTTC
TRBV4-2	TRBJ1-1	NA	17	NA	CASSQEVGGGSYTEAFF	TGTGCCAGCAGCCAAGAGGTAGGGGGGGGCAGTTACACTGAAGCTTTCTTT
TRBV5-1	TRBJ2-1	NA	15	TRBD1	CASTSGTGGYNEQFF	TGCGCCAGCACCTCCGGGACAGGGGGCTACAATGAGCAGTTCTTC
TRBV7-3	TRBJ2-3	once	16	TRBD1	CASSPSRQGGTDTQYF	TGTGCCAGCAGCCCTTCCCGACAGGGTGGCACAGATACGCAGTATTTT
TRBV9	TRBJ2-6	NA	17	TRBD2	CASSVAGRGSGANVLTF	TGTGCCAGCAGCGTAGCCGGGAGGGGCTCTGGGGCCAACGTCCTGACTTTC
TRBV28	TRBJ1-2	NA	17	NA	CASSLPAAGPTNYGYTF	TGTGCCAGCAGTTTACCCGCGGCAGGGCCCACTAACTATGGCTACACCTTC
TRBV12-3/TRBV12-4	TRBJ2-3	NA	13	TRBD2	CASSHLAGDTQYF	TGTGCCAGCAGTCACCTAGCGGGAGATACGCAGTATTTT
TRBV3-1/TRBV3-2	TRBJ1-2	NA	14	NA	CASSRGQTLYGYTF	TGTGCCAGCAGCCGCGGACAAACCCTCTATGGCTACACCTTC
TRBV28	TRBJ2-5	NA	12	NA	CASSHRVATQYF	TGTGCCAGCAGTCACAGGGTAGCGACCCAGTACTTC
TRBV7-2	TRBJ2-3	NA	14	NA	CASSLGRAPDTQYF	TGTGCCAGCAGCTTAGGCAGGGCCCCAGATACGCAGTATTTT
TRBV3-1/TRBV3-2	TRBJ2-3	once	17	NA	CASSQAVWRGGTDTQYF	TGTGCCAGCAGCCAAGCCGTCTGGAGGGGCGGCACAGATACGCAGTATTTT
TRBV24-1	TRBJ1-1	NA	15	TRBD1	CATSAQGAGDTEAFF	TGTGCCACCAGTGCACAGGGGGCCGGAGACACTGAAGCTTTCTTT